This T cell receptor beta chain appears in the sequencing data of a study of a mutant IDH1 vaccine in newly diagnosed glioma. Profiling relied on immunoSEQ multiplex PCR, and the TCRdb table lists in-frame clones only, not all of them. The top ten hold about 2.2% of the sample, which has about 82,000 clones, 65% to 90% seen once. Germline values: CDR1 MDHEN, CDR2 SYDVKM. The ends were cut back, 3 bases at V and 8 bases at J, with 11 bases in the middle. The CDR3 has 12 residues. Documented time point: week 23, last vaccination. It was 300 ug of mutant IDH1 20-mer peptide that made up each vaccine dose, given with topical imiquimod. In regard to this clone: Its antigen is unknown.

The V call is TRBV28, the J call TRBJ2-7; D is ambiguous. The source is a young man with glioma. Some clones in this sample may be carry-over from other donors' samples. The sequenced sample was PBMCs, obtained from a glioma patient whose treatment included an IDH1 peptide vaccine. The CDR3 DNA reads TGTGCCAGCAGTTTTCCGGACCCGAAGCAGTACTTC. This codes for CASSFPDPKQYF.